These 32 T cell receptor beta chains were sequenced from one sample in a study of cytotoxic CD8 clonotypes in ibrutinib-treated CLL. The assay was immunoSEQ multiplex PCR, and TCRdb's table has in-frame clones only and misses some. Of roughly 13,000 clones in the sample, under 65% were seen once. The source material was PBMCs, sampled at a 24-month disease-progression time point, from a patient treated with ibrutinib. These receptors originate from a human donor with chronic lymphocytic leukemia.

This sequence joins TRBV18 and TRBJ1-5; 11 bases line up with TRBD1. V lost 5 bases to trimming and J lost 5 bases; unmatched junction nucleotides: 2. The CDR3 totals 14 residues. Germline loops: CDR1 KGHSH, CDR2 LQKENI. The DNA for the CDR3 is TGTGCCAGCTCATCGGGACAGGGGGATCAGCCCCAGCATTTT. This translates into CASSSGQGDQPQHF.

This clone was recorded once. This chain joins TRBV5-4 and TRBJ2-2, with D possibly being TRBD1 (8 bases). V lost 5 bases and J 1 base, leaving 15 bases between the germline ends. The CDR3 is 16 residues long. In germline, CDR1 is SGHNT, CDR2 YYREEE (reference sequence). This CDR3 is CASSSSGTGNTGELFF. The CDR3 DNA reads TGTGCCAGCAGTTCAAGCGGGACAGGGAACACCGGGGAGCTGTTTTTT.

Relative to its sample, this clone is medium-sized. The chain's CDR3 is CASSFGTGGYGYTF. In DNA form, the CDR3 reads TGTGCCAGCAGCTTTGGGACAGGGGGCTATGGCTACACCTTC. The V gene is TRBV5-4, the J gene TRBJ1-2; 11 bases fit TRBD1. Germline V gene data show CDR1 as SGHNT and CDR2 as YYREEE (reference sequence). CDR3 length: 14 amino acids. With 2 bases clipped from V and 4 bases from J, the junction kept 1 base outside the gene matches. The entire variable domain, with the rest obtained from reference TRBV5-4 and TRBJ1-2, is as follows: ETGVTQSPTHLIKTRGQQVTLRCSSQSGHNTVSWYQQALGQGPQFIFQYYREEENGRGNFPPRFSGLQFPNYSSELNVNALELDDSALYLCASSFGTGGYGYTFGSGTRLTVV.

The V call is TRBV7-9, the J call TRBJ2-3; possible D gene TRBD2, 7 bases. Germline CDR1 reads SEHNR; CDR2 reads FQNEAQ (reference sequence). Trimming removed 9 bases from V and 4 bases from J, with 17 bases in between. The CDR3 totals 14 residues. The CDR3 region has the DNA TGTGCCAGTCTTGGGGGGGCGCTTTCAGATACGCAGTATTTT. This sequence encodes CASLGGALSDTQYF.

The gene calls are TRBV7-8 and TRBJ2-7, with D tentatively TRBD1 or TRBD2 (6 bases each). Between the trimmed V and J ends, which lost 5 bases and 2 bases, there was a span of 16 bases. The length of the CDR3 is 15 residues. Germline V gives CDR1 SGHVS, CDR2 FQNEAQ. This chain's CDR3 is CASSPGGGITYEQYF. As DNA, the CDR3 is TGTGCCAGCAGCCCCGGGGGCGGAATAACCTACGAGCAGTACTTC. The variable domain in full, completed from reference TRBV7-8 and TRBJ2-7, reads GAGVSQSPRYKVAKRGQDVALRCDPISGHVSLFWYQQALGQGPEFLTYFQNEAQLDKSGLPSDRFFAERPEGSVSTLKIQRTQQEDSAVYLCASSPGGGITYEQYFGPGTRLTVT.

V and J are TRBV4-1 and TRBJ2-7, with 9 bases matching TRBD1. The CDR3 runs to 15 residues. Germline values: CDR1 MGHRA, CDR2 YSYEKL. The trim removed 4 bases at V and 5 bases at J, leaving 9 bases unmatched. The CDR3 sequence: CASSLEQGASNEQYF. CDR3 bases: TGCGCCAGCAGCCTCGAACAGGGGGCGTCGAACGAGCAGTACTTC.

The gene calls are TRBV10-3 and TRBJ1-2, with 7 bases fitting TRBD1. Losses at the gene ends were 10 bases for V and 3 bases for J; bases not matched to a gene: 5. The CDR3 is 12 residues long. The germline V gene encodes CDR1 ENHRY and CDR2 SYGVKD. The CDR3 bases are TGTGCCACCAGACAGGGCGACTATGGCTACACCTTC. Amino acid sequence: CATRQGDYGYTF.

The chain is built from TRBV29-1 and TRBJ1-1; D is undetermined. CDR3 length: 16 residues. Trimming took 2 bases from V and 1 from J, leaving 17 bases between them. Germline assignment: CDR1 SQVTM and CDR2 ANQGSEA. The CDR3: CSVENTQNWGNTEAFF. The CDR3 nucleotides are TGCAGCGTTGAAAACACCCAAAATTGGGGGAACACTGAAGCTTTCTTT.

The CDR3 reads CASSGVMDRGRNEQFF. The CDR3 coding sequence is TGTGCCAGCAGCGGTGTCATGGACAGGGGGCGAAATGAGCAGTTCTTC. This sequence joins TRBV5-4 and TRBJ2-1, with TRBD1 identical over 11 bases. Germline loops: CDR1 SGHNT, CDR2 YYREEE (reference sequence). This CDR3 region has 16 residues. Trimming removed 4 bases from V and 7 bases from J; junction bases left unmatched: 10.

This clone showed up just a few times. The rearrangement links TRBV18 to TRBJ2-7, with D possibly TRBD2 on 6 matching bases. Germline V gene lookup returns CDR1 KGHSH and CDR2 LQKENI. This CDR3 is built from 14 residues. V gave up 6 bases and J gave up 2 bases, with 14 bases separating them. This CDR3 is CASSPGRQTYEQYF. In DNA form, the CDR3 reads TGTGCCAGCTCGCCCGGGAGACAGACCTACGAGCAGTACTTC.

This clone was seen only a few times. This chain joins TRBV19 and TRBJ2-1; TRBD2 matches 9 bases. V lost 3 bases and J lost 8; bases outside the gene matches: 8. Germline CDR1 is LNHDA and CDR2 is SQIVND (reference sequence). The CDR3 loop spans 15 amino acids. The CDR3 loop reads CASSIGRGGPDEQFF. The CDR3 DNA reads TGTGCCAGTAGTATCGGGCGGGGGGGCCCCGATGAGCAGTTCTTC.

This clone was counted a single time. The chain is built from TRBV6-1 and TRBJ1-2; weak D call: TRBD1 (5 bases). V lost 6 bases, J lost 7 bases, and 18 bases lay in between. CDR1 and CDR2 from the germline V gene are MNHNS and SASEGT. CDR3 length: 14 residues. The CDR3 sequence: CASSAEEGRSGYTF. The CDR3 DNA sequence: TGTGCCAGCAGCGCGGAGGAGGGGAGGTCTGGCTACACCTTC.

The chain recombines TRBV6-1 with TRBJ1-2; TRBD1 matches at 7 bases. V lost 4 bases to trimming and J lost 1 base; unmatched junction nucleotides: 18. The CDR3 length is 19 residues. Looked up from germline, CDR1 is MNHNS and CDR2 is SASEGT. The CDR3 nucleotides are TGTGCCAGCAGTGGGGAACAGGGGAAACCCGGTATCATTAACTATGGCTACACCTTC. Translation gives CASSGEQGKPGIINYGYTF.

V gene TRBV30 combines with J gene TRBJ1-2; TRBD1 aligns across 9 bases. V lost 5 bases and J lost 6; bases outside the gene matches: 19. The CDR3 totals 17 residues. Germline V gene sequence: CDR1 GTSNPN, CDR2 SVGIG (reference sequence). The CDR3 DNA reads TGTGCCTGGGAAAACACCGGGACAGGGAGGGTTCTCCATGGCTACACCTTC. It specifies CAWENTGTGRVLHGYTF.

This clone has a handful of counts. The chain has TRBV27 and TRBJ2-5; the D gene is possibly TRBD2 (6 bases). Germline V gene lookup returns CDR1 MNHEY and CDR2 SMNVEV (reference sequence). The CDR3 contains 13 residues. The V gene lost 3 bases and the J gene lost 4 bases, with 9 bases spanning the gap. Here the CDR3 reads CASSFGGLETQYF. CDR3 bases: TGTGCCAGCAGTTTCGGAGGGTTAGAGACCCAGTACTTC.

The gene calls are TRBV7-8 and TRBJ2-4, with 13 bases fitting TRBD2. Germline V lookup: CDR1 SGHVS, CDR2 FQNEAQ. The CDR3 extends over 15 amino acids. V was pared by 6 bases and J by 8 bases, with 7 bases of the junction left unmatched. The CDR3 coding sequence is TGTGCCAGCAGTCCGACTAGCGGGGGGTTGTACATTCAGTACTTC. This translates into CASSPTSGGLYIQYF.

This chain joins TRBV15 and TRBJ2-3, with 7 bases aligning to TRBD1. J lost 1 base, V lost 2 bases, and 9 bases had no gene match. In germline, CDR1 is LNHNV, CDR2 YYDKDF (reference sequence). The CDR3 loop spans 17 amino acids. The chain's CDR3 is CATSRLGATGGTDTQYF. CDR3 coding DNA: TGTGCCACCAGCAGACTGGGGGCCACAGGGGGCACAGATACGCAGTATTTT.

This chain uses TRBV30 with TRBJ2-7; D not certain. The germline CDR1 and CDR2 sequences are GTSNPN and SVGIG (reference sequence). The CDR3 spans 13 residues. Trimming removed 1 base at V and 3 bases at J, with 10 bases between. The CDR3 loop reads CAWSASPGYEQYF. CDR3 coding DNA: TGTGCCTGGAGTGCCTCCCCGGGCTACGAGCAGTACTTC.

This rearrangement joins TRBV5-4 to TRBJ2-3; 7 bases are a match to TRBD2. CDR3 size: 16 residues. V lost 5 bases and J lost 2; bases outside the gene matches: 11. Germline assignment: CDR1 SGHNT and CDR2 YYREEE (reference sequence). CDR3 in DNA: TGTGCCAGCAGGCTCGGCCGGGACTACCACACAGATACGCAGTATTTT. Amino acids: CASRLGRDYHTDTQYF. Together with reference TRBV5-4 and TRBJ2-3, the CDR3 gives the full variable domain: ETGVTQSPTHLIKTRGQQVTLRCSSQSGHNTVSWYQQALGQGPQFIFQYYREEENGRGNFPPRFSGLQFPNYSSELNVNALELDDSALYLCASRLGRDYHTDTQYFGPGTRLTVL.

This clone was counted only a few times. The chain employs TRBV18 and TRBJ1-5, with TRBD1 matching 8 bases. J was trimmed by 6 bases and V by 3 bases; bases with no gene match: 10. Germline values: CDR1 KGHSH, CDR2 LQKENI. The CDR3 is made up of 16 amino acids. The CDR3 sequence is CASSPTGQGQGQPQHF. In DNA, the CDR3 is TGTGCCAGCTCACCGACAGGACAGGGTCAAGGTCAGCCCCAGCATTTT. Combining the CDR3 with reference TRBV18 and TRBJ1-5 gives the whole variable domain NAGVMQNPRHLVRRRGQEARLRCSPMKGHSHVYWYRQLPEEGLKFMVYLQKENIIDESGMPKERFSAEFPKEGPSILRIQQVVRGDSAAYFCASSPTGQGQGQPQHFGDGTRLSIL.

This clone was seen only a few times. CDR3 nucleotide sequence: TGTGCCAGCAAAATTGGCTCTGAAGCTTTCTTT. This sequence encodes CASKIGSEAFF. V is TRBV2 and J is TRBJ1-1; D unresolved. This CDR3 spans 11 amino acids. From germline, CDR1 is SNHLY and CDR2 FYNNEI. Between the trimmed V and J ends, which lost 7 bases and 6 bases, there was a span of 9 bases.

The chain couples TRBV30 to TRBJ1-1, with D perhaps TRBD1 (5 bases). Germline V gives CDR1 GTSNPN, CDR2 SVGIG (reference sequence). V lost 0 bases, J lost 5 bases, and 22 bases lay in between. The CDR3 extends over 17 amino acids. For the CDR3, the DNA is TGTGCCTGGAGTGTCCCCGACAGAGGTCTGAGAAATACTGAAGCTTTCTTT. Translated, it gives CAWSVPDRGLRNTEAFF.

V is TRBV5-4 and J is TRBJ2-1; 7 nucleotides line up with TRBD1. V dropped 4 bases and J dropped 1; count of bases not matched to a gene: 8. CDR1 SGHNT and CDR2 YYREEE come from the germline V gene (reference sequence). CDR3 length: 16 amino acids. This CDR3 reads CASSKGRDRSYNEQFF. CDR3 DNA: TGTGCCAGCAGCAAGGGCCGGGACAGATCCTACAATGAGCAGTTCTTC. Filled out from reference TRBV5-4 and TRBJ2-1, the complete variable domain reads ETGVTQSPTHLIKTRGQQVTLRCSSQSGHNTVSWYQQALGQGPQFIFQYYREEENGRGNFPPRFSGLQFPNYSSELNVNALELDDSALYLCASSKGRDRSYNEQFFGPGTRLTVL.

This clone was observed a single time. V is TRBV27 and J is TRBJ1-5, with TRBD1 identical over 7 bases. V gave up 6 bases and J gave up 2 bases; unmatched junction bases: 7. Germline assignment: CDR1 MNHEY and CDR2 SMNVEV (reference sequence). This CDR3 comprises 15 residues. CDR3 nucleotides: TGTGCCAGCAGACGACAGGGAAGGGGCAATCAGCCCCAGCATTTT. As protein: CASRRQGRGNQPQHF.

This clone was detected a few times. The genes are TRBV19 and TRBJ1-6; D gene uncertain. The V gene lost 5 bases and the J gene lost 6 bases, with 11 bases spanning the gap. The CDR3 has 14 residues. Looked up from germline, CDR1 is LNHDA and CDR2 is SQIVND (reference sequence). CDR3 residues: CASSPPETNSPLHF. The CDR3 DNA reads as TGTGCCAGTAGTCCACCCGAAACTAATTCACCCCTCCACTTT.

The sample holds a few counts of this clone. V gene TRBV19 combines with J gene TRBJ1-3; D uncertain. CDR3 size: 16 residues. The germline V gene has CDR1 LNHDA and CDR2 SQIVND (reference sequence). Between the trimmed V and J ends, which lost 3 bases and 0 bases, there was a span of 12 bases. The CDR3 is CASSISEPSSGNTIYF. For the CDR3, the DNA is TGTGCCAGTAGTATTAGCGAACCGAGCTCTGGAAACACCATATATTTT.

This clone was counted a single time. V gene TRBV29-1 combines with J gene TRBJ2-5; possibly TRBD1 or TRBD2 for D (6 bases each). Germline V gene data show CDR1 as SQVTM and CDR2 as ANQGSEA. This CDR3 is 16 amino acids long. V lost 1 base and J 4 bases, leaving 19 bases between the germline ends. Written as DNA, the CDR3 is TGCAGCGTTGAAGGCGTAGGGGGGCTGGTTGGAGAGACCCAGTACTTC. Encoded protein: CSVEGVGGLVGETQYF.

The gene calls are TRBV5-1 and TRBJ2-7; the D gene could be TRBD1 or TRBD2 (5 bases each). This CDR3 has 17 amino acids. Between the trimmed V and J ends, which lost 4 bases and 0 bases, there was a span of 20 bases. Germline CDR1 SGHRS, CDR2 YFSETQ. The CDR3, as DNA: TGCGCCAGCAGCCGTACCTACGCCGGGGCCTCCTCCTACGAGCAGTACTTC. Amino acid sequence: CASSRTYAGASSYEQYF. Together with reference TRBV5-1 and TRBJ2-7, the CDR3 gives the full variable domain: KAGVTQTPRYLIKTRGQQVTLSCSPISGHRSVSWYQQTPGQGLQFLFEYFSETQRNKGNFPGRFSGRQFSNSRSEMNVSTLELGDSALYLCASSRTYAGASSYEQYFGPGTRLTVT.

This chain's CDR3 is CASSIPTGGGNTEAFF. The CDR3 coding sequence is TGTGCCAGTAGTATCCCGACAGGGGGCGGGAACACTGAAGCTTTCTTT. The chain carries TRBV19 and TRBJ1-1, with 10 bases aligning to TRBD1. This CDR3 is built from 16 residues. Germline V lookup: CDR1 LNHDA, CDR2 SQIVND (reference sequence). Trimming at V came to 3 bases and at J to 1 base, leaving 5 bases not matched to a gene.

The chain employs TRBV29-1 and TRBJ1-2; 10 bases map to TRBD1. V gave up 6 bases and J gave up 8 bases; unmatched junction bases: 9. Germline CDR1 and CDR2: SQVTM and ANQGSEA. The CDR3 length is 13 residues. CDR3 residues: CSVGGTGDIGYTF. The CDR3 bases are TGCAGCGTGGGCGGGACAGGGGATATAGGCTACACCTTC.

The chain links TRBV5-6 to TRBJ1-2; D may be TRBD1 (6 bases). Trimming took off 3 bases at V and 4 bases at J, with 16 bases between the two ends. The CDR3 runs to 15 residues. The germline V gene has CDR1 SGHDT and CDR2 YYEEEE. The CDR3 nucleotides are TGTGCCAGCAGCTCCCTCCGTCAGGGGAGCTATGGCTACACCTTC. As protein: CASSSLRQGSYGYTF.

The gene calls are TRBV7-8 and TRBJ2-7; tentative D call: TRBD1 (6 bases). Germline loops: CDR1 SGHVS, CDR2 FQNEAQ. The CDR3 consists of 17 residues. Trimming took off 1 base at V and 0 bases at J, with 16 bases between the two ends. CDR3 DNA sequence: TGTGCCAGCAGCTTAGTTTCTTGGGGCAGGGGCTCCTACGAGCAGTACTTC. It yields the protein CASSLVSWGRGSYEQYF.